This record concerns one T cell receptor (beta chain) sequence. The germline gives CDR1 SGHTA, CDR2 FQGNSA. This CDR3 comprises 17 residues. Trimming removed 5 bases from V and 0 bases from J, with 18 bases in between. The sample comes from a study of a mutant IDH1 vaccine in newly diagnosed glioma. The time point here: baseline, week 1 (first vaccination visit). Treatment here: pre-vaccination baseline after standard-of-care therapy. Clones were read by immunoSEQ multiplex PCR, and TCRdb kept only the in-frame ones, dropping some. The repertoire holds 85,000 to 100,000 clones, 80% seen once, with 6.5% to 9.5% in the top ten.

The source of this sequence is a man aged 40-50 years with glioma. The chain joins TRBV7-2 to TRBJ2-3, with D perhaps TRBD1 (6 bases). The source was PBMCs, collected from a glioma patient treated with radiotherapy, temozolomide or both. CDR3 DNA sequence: TGTGCCAGCAGCCACCAAGACAGGTCGGCTAGCACAGATACGCAGTATTTT. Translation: CASSHQDRSASTDTQYF.